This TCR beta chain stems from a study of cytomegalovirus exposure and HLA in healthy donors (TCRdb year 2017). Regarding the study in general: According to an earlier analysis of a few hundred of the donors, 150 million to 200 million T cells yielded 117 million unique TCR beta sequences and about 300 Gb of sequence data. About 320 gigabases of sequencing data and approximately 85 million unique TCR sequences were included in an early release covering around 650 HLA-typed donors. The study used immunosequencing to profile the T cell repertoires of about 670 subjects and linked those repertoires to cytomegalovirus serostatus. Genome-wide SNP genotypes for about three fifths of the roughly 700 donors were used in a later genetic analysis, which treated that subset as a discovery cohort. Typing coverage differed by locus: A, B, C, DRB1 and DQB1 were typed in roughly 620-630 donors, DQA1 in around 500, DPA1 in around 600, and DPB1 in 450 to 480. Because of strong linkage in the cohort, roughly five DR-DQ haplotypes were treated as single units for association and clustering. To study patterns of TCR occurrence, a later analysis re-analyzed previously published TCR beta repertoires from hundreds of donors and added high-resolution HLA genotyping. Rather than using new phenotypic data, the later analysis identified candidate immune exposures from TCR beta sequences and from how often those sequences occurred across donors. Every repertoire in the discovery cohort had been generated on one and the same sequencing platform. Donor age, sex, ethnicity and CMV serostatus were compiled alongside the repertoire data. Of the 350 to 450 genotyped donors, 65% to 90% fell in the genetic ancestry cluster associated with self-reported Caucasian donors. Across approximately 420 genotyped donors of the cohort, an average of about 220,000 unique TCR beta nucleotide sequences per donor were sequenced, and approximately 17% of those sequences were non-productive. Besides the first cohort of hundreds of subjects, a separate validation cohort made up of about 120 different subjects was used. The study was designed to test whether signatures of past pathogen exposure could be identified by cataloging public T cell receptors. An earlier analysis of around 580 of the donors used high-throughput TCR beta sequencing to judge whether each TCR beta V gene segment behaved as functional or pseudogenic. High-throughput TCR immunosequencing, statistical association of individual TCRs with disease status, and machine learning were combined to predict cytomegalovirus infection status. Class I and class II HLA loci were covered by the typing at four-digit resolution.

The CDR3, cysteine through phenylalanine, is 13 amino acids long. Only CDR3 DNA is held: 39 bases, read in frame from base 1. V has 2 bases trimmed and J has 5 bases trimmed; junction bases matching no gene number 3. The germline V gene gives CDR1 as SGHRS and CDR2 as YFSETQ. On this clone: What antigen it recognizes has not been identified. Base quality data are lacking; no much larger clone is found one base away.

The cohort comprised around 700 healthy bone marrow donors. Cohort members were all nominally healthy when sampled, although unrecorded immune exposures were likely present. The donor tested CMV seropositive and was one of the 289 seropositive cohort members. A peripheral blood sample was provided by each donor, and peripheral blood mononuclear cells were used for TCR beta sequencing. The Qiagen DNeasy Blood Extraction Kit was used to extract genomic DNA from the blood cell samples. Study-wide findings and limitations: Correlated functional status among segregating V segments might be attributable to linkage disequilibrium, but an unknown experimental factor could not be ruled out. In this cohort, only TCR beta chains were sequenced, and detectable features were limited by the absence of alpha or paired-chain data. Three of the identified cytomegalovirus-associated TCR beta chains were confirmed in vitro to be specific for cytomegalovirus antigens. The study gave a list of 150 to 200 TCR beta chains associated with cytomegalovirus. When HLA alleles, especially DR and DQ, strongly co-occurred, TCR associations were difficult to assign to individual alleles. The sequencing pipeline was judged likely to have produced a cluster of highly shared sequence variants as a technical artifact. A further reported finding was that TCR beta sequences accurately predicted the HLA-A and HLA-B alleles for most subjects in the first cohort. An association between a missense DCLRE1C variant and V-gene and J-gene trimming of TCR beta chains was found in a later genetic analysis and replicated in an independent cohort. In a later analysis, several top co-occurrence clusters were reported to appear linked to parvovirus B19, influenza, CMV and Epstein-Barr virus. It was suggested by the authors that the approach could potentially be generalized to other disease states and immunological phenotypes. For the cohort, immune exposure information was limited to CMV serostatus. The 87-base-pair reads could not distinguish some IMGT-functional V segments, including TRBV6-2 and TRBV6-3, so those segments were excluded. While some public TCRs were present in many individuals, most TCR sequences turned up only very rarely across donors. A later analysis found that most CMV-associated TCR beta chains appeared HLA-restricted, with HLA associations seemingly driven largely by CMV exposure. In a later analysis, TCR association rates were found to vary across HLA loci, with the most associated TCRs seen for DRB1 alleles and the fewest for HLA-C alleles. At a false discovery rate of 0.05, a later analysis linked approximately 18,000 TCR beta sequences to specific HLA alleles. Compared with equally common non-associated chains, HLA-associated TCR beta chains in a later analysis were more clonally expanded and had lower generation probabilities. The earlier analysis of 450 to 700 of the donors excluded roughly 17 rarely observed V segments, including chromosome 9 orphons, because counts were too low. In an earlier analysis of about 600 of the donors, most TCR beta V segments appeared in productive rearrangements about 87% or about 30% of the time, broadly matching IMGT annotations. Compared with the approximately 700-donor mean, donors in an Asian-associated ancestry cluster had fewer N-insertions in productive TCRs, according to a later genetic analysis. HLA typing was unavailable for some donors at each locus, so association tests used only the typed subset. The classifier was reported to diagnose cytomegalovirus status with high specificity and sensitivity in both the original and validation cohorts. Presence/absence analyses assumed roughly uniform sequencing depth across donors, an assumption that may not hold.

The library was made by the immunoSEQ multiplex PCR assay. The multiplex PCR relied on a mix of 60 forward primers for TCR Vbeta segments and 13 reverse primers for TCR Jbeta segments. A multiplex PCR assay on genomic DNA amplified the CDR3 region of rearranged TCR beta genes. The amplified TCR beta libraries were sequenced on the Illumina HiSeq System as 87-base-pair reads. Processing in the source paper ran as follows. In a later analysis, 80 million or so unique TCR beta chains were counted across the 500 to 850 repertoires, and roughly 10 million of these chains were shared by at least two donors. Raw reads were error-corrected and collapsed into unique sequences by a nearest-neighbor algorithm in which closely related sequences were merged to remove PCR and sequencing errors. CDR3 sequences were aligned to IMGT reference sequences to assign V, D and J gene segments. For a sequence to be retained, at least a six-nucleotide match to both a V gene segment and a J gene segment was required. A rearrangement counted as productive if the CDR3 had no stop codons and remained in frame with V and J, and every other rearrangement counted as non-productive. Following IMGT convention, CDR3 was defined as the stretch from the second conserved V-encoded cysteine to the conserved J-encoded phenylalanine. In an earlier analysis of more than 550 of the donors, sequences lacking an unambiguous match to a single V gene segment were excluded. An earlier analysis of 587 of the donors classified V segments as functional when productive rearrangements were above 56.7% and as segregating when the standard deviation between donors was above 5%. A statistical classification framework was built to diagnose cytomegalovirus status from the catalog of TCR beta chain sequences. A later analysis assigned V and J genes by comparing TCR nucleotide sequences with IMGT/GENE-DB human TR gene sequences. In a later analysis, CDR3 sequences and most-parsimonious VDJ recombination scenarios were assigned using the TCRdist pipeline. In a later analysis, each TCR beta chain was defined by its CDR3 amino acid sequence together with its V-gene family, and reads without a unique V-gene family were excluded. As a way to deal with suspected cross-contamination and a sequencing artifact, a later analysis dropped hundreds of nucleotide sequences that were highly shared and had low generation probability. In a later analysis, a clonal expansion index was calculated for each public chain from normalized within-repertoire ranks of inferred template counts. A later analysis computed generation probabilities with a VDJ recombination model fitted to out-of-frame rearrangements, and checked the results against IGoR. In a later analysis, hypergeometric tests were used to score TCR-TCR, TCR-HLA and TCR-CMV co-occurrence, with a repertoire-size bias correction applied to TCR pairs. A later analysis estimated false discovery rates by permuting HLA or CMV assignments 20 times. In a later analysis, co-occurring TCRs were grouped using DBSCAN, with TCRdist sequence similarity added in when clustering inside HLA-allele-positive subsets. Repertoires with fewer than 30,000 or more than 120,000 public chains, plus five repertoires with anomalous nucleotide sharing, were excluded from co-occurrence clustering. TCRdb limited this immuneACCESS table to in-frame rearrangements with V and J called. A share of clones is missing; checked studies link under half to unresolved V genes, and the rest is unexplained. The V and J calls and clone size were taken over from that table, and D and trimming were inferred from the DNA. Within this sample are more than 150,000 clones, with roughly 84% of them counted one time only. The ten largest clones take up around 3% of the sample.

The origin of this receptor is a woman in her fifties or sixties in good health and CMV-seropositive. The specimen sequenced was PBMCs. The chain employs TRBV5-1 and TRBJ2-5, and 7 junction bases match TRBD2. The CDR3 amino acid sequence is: CASSFSGSETQYF. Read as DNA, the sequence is TGCGCCAGCAGCTTTAGCGGGTCGGAGACCCAGTACTTC.